A selection of T cell receptor beta chains follows, all from one sample in a study of blood T cells in healthy people across ages. TCRdb itself ran the 5' RACE reads through MiXCR, one entry per CDR3 protein. The repertoire has about 1.4 million distinct CDR3 sequences, approximately 60% of them found once; the top ten carry roughly 6.3%. Sequencing was done on a sample of blood. The receptors were sampled from a man aged 18 to 29 in good health. Both conserved end residues are part of each CDR3. A D gene is named only where the DNA matches it firmly. The listing skips clone size in some rows; elsewhere it reads once, few, many or a size class.

TRBJ2-3 TRBV12-3/TRBV12-4 - - CASSLSGMSADTQYF TGTGCCAGCAGTTTATCCGGGATGAGCGCAGATACGCAGTATTTT
TRBJ1-6 TRBV12-3/TRBV12-4 few TRBD1 CASSWGTVRTYNSPLHF TGTGCCAGCAGTTGGGGGACAGTGAGAACCTATAATTCACCCCTCCACTTT
TRBJ2-5 TRBV6-8 few - CASSLTGAMETQYF TGTGCCAGCAGCTTGACGGGGGCGATGGAGACCCAGTACTTC
TRBJ2-7 TRBV7-2 - - CASSLSGSVGDEQYF TGTGCCAGCAGCTTAAGCGGTTCGGTCGGGGACGAGCAGTACTTC
TRBJ2-7 TRBV2 - - CASSAPRRTPDEQYF TGTGCCAGCAGTGCCCCTCGCCGAACCCCCGACGAGCAGTACTTC
TRBJ2-1 TRBV10-3 - - CAINRELGNEQFF TGTGCCATCAACCGGGAGCTGGGCAATGAGCAGTTCTTC
TRBJ1-4 TRBV5-1 - - CASSQQGRDEKLFF TGCGCCAGCAGTCAACAGGGACGCGATGAAAAACTGTTTTTT
TRBJ1-2 TRBV5-5 - - CASSLELGSPTYGYTF TGTGCCAGCAGCTTGGAGTTGGGCAGCCCAACCTATGGCTACACCTTC
TRBJ1-1 TRBV28 - - CASTPPGLVLAFF TGTGCCAGCACCCCCCCCGGTTTAGTCTTAGCTTTCTTT
TRBJ2-4 TRBV4-2 many - CASSQERVENIQYF TGTGCCAGCAGCCAAGAAAGGGTGGAAAACATTCAGTACTTC
TRBJ2-7 TRBV20-1 - TRBD2 CSARSMTSGVREQYF TGCAGTGCTCGCTCAATGACTAGCGGGGTGCGCGAGCAGTACTTC
TRBJ2-1 TRBV29-1 - TRBD2 CSATGLAGNNEQFF TGCAGCGCTACGGGACTAGCGGGAAACAATGAGCAGTTCTTC
TRBJ2-7 TRBV4-1 - TRBD1 CASSQVQGEYEQYF TGCGCCAGCAGCCAGGTACAGGGGGAGTACGAGCAGTACTTC
TRBJ1-6 TRBV2 - - CASSESGGFYSPLHF TGTGCCAGCAGTGAAAGTGGAGGGTTTTATTCACCCCTCCACTTT
TRBJ2-1 TRBV4-1 few - CASSYDETSKLHNEQFF TGCGCCAGCAGCTACGACGAAACTAGTAAGCTTCACAATGAGCAGTTCTTC
TRBJ2-7 TRBV7-2 - - CASSLAPRTYEQYF TGTGCCAGCAGCTTAGCCCCCCGAACTTACGAGCAGTACTTC
TRBJ2-1 TRBV6-4 few - CASSIKPDPYNEQFF TGTGCCAGCAGCATTAAGCCAGACCCTTACAATGAGCAGTTCTTC
TRBJ2-3 TRBV24-1 - TRBD1 CATSDLGQGARDTQYF TGTGCCACCAGTGACTTGGGACAGGGGGCCCGGGATACGCAGTATTTT
TRBJ2-1 TRBV6-6 few - CASSYSTRDGYNEQFF TGTGCCAGCAGTTACTCGACTAGGGACGGATACAATGAGCAGTTCTTC
TRBJ1-4 TRBV3-1 - - CASSQAEQGWWKLFF TGTGCCAGCAGCCAAGCGGAGCAGGGCTGGTGGAAACTGTTTTTT
TRBJ2-7 TRBV29-1 - TRBD1 CNVSQGQTYEQYF TGCAACGTTAGCCAGGGACAGACCTACGAGCAGTACTTC
TRBJ1-1 TRBV18 many TRBD1 CASSPGTGVDTEAFF TGTGCCAGCTCACCAGGGACAGGGGTTGACACTGAAGCTTTCTTT
TRBJ1-1 TRBV15 - - CATSSGPDSKTEAFF TGTGCCACCAGCAGTGGACCCGACAGCAAAACTGAAGCTTTCTTT
TRBJ2-7 TRBV4-1 - - CASSQGSSEYF TGCGCCAGCAGCCAAGGGTCGTCCGAGTACTTC
TRBJ2-1 TRBV29-1 few - CSFGTPSYNEQFF TGCAGCTTCGGGACACCCTCCTACAATGAGCAGTTCTTC
TRBJ2-7 TRBV7-2 - - CASSGRLGSYEQYF TGTGCCAGCTCCGGACGGTTGGGGTCCTACGAGCAGTACTTC
TRBJ1-4 TRBV4-1 - - CASSRASREKLFF TGCGCCAGCAGCCGAGCTTCACGAGAAAAACTGTTTTTT
TRBJ1-4 TRBV20-1 few - CSARDYKETQYFGPGNEKLFF -
TRBJ1-2 TRBV21-1 once - CASRIFRAGYGYTF TGTGCCAGCAGAATTTTCCGGGCGGGCTATGGCTACACCTTC
TRBJ2-1 TRBV10-3 - TRBD2 CAISESGLAGAWGPYNEQFF TGTGCCATCAGTGAGTCCGGACTAGCGGGGGCATGGGGGCCCTACAATGAGCAGTTCTTC
TRBJ1-4 TRBV6-2/TRBV6-3 once TRBD1 CASSYDGTGWEKLFF TGTGCCAGCAGTTACGACGGGACAGGGTGGGAAAAACTGTTTTTT
TRBJ1-1 TRBV2 - - CASSEQGITEAFF TGTGCCAGCAGTGAACAGGGAATCACTGAAGCTTTCTTT
TRBJ2-3 TRBV20-1 - - CSAKRPRGTFTDTQYF TGCAGTGCCAAAAGACCCAGGGGAACTTTCACAGATACGCAGTATTTT
TRBJ2-7 TRBV20-1 - - CSAHPSWGVAYEQYF TGCAGTGCACACCCTAGCTGGGGAGTAGCCTACGAGCAGTACTTC
TRBJ2-7 TRBV11-2 - - CASTPGLTSYEQYF TGTGCCAGCACCCCGGGACTTACCTCCTACGAGCAGTACTTC
TRBJ2-6 TRBV30 - TRBD2 CAGGDRYSSGANVLTF TGTGCCGGGGGGGACCGGTATAGCTCTGGGGCCAACGTCCTGACTTTC
TRBJ2-1 TRBV7-2 - - CASSHRGGRYNEQFF TGTGCCAGCAGCCATAGGGGGGGACGCTACAATGAGCAGTTCTTC
TRBJ2-5 TRBV7-9 - - CASSGGTVETQYF TGTGCCAGCAGCGGAGGGACAGTAGAGACCCAGTACTTC
TRBJ2-3 TRBV13 - - CASSLRQRGTDTQYF TGTGCCAGCAGCTTACGTCAGCGGGGCACAGATACGCAGTATTTT
TRBJ2-1 TRBV2 - - CASTYSYNEQFF TGTGCCAGCACTTACTCCTACAATGAGCAGTTCTTC
TRBJ2-7 TRBV7-9 - - CASSLWFPGPRRYEQYF TGTGCCAGCAGCTTATGGTTTCCGGGACCCAGGCGCTACGAGCAGTACTTC
TRBJ2-2 TRBV3-1 once - CASSDRDSVLNTGELFF TGTGCCAGCAGCGACCGGGACTCTGTTCTTAACACCGGGGAGCTGTTTTTT
TRBJ1-1 TRBV7-9 - - CASSQAGGAFF TGTGCCAGCAGTCAAGCAGGCGGGGCTTTCTTT